A selection of T cell receptor beta chains follows, all from one sample in a study of T cells in Graves' hyperthyroidism and ophthalmopathy. Via MiXCR, TCRdb re-called the multiplex PCR reads, giving one row per CDR3 protein. The table has about 700,000 distinct CDR3 sequences, approximately 14% seen once. The sequenced sample consisted of blood. These receptors were taken from a woman aged 18-29 years with Graves' hyperthyroidism. Each CDR3 is given with its conserved first and last residue. A D gene is named only where the DNA matches it firmly. Rows give clone size only sometimes, using once, few, many, or a class for an expanded clone.

abundance,v_gene,d_gene,j_gene,CDR3aa,CDR3nt
many,TRBV6-1,-,TRBJ1-1,CASTEQGWTEAFF,TGTGCCAGCACCGAACAGGGCTGGACTGAAGCTTTCTTT
few,TRBV5-1,-,TRBJ1-3,CASSPHGGSGNTIYF,TGCGCCAGCAGCCCGCATGGGGGATCTGGAAACACCATATATTTT
-,TRBV12-3/TRBV12-4,-,TRBJ1-2,CASSPRWTYSLNYGYTF,TGTGCCAGCAGTCCCCGGTGGACATATTCACTTAACTATGGCTACACCTTC
-,TRBV4-1,TRBD2,TRBJ2-5,CASSPDGLAGYRETQYF,TGCGCCAGCAGCCCCGACGGGCTAGCGGGATACCGGGAGACCCAGTACTTC
once,TRBV4-1,TRBD1,TRBJ2-7,CASSRGQGPIYEQYF,TGCGCCAGCAGCCGGGGACAGGGGCCTATCTACGAGCAGTACTTC
few,TRBV7-2,TRBD2,TRBJ2-1,CASSEYGTSVNNEQFF,TGTGCCAGCAGCGAGTACGGGACTAGCGTTAACAATGAGCAGTTCTTC
many,TRBV29-1,-,TRBJ1-2,CSAIRAGGYTF,TGCAGCGCAATACGAGCGGGTGGCTACACCTTC
few,TRBV24-1,TRBD1,TRBJ1-1,CATRDSKNTEAFF,TGTGCCACAAGGGACAGCAAGAACACTGAAGCTTTCTTT
many,TRBV29-1,TRBD2,TRBJ2-4,CSVRFLGGGKNIQYF,TGCAGCGTTCGTTTCCTTGGCGGGGGCAAAAACATTCAGTACTTC
once,TRBV27,TRBD2,TRBJ2-1,CASSPFSGSHNEQFF,TGTGCCAGCAGTCCCTTTAGCGGGAGCCACAATGAGCAGTTCTTC
-,TRBV7-2,-,TRBJ2-1,CASRTGWNEQFF,TGTGCCAGCAGGACTGGCTGGAATGAGCAGTTCTTC
many,TRBV12-3/TRBV12-4,TRBD1,TRBJ2-5,CASSLRTGRAETQYF,TGTGCCAGCAGTTTAAGGACAGGTCGAGCGGAGACCCAGTACTTC
-,TRBV2,-,TRBJ2-3,CASRLATQYF,TGTGCCAGCAGGTTAGCCACGCAGTATTTT
-,TRBV27,TRBD1,TRBJ1-2,CASSFNRGSYGYTF,TGTGCCAGCAGTTTTAACAGGGGAAGCTATGGCTACACCTTC
-,TRBV4-3,TRBD2,TRBJ2-2,CASSRLREDWAGVIDTGELFF,TGCGCCAGCAGCCGACTCAGGGAGGACTGGGCGGGAGTTATAGACACCGGGGAGCTGTTTTTT
few,TRBV27,-,TRBJ1-1,CASMLQGVKNTEAFF,TGTGCCAGCATGTTACAGGGTGTTAAGAACACTGAAGCTTTCTTT
many,TRBV7-8,-,TRBJ1-2,CASSFRQRHLGYTF,TGTGCCAGCAGCTTTCGGCAGCGTCATCTTGGCTACACCTTC
many,TRBV6-1,TRBD2,TRBJ2-3,CASSYRTSRTDTQYF,TGTGCCAGCAGTTATCGGACTAGTCGAACAGATACGCAGTATTTT
-,TRBV7-9,TRBD1,TRBJ2-1,CASSSTGGNEQFF,TGTGCCAGCAGCTCGACAGGGGGCAATGAGCAGTTCTTC
many,TRBV2,TRBD1,TRBJ1-5,CASSSRGLSQPQHF,TGTGCCAGCAGCAGCAGGGGGCTGAGTCAGCCCCAGCATTTT
many,TRBV28,TRBD2,TRBJ2-7,CASMASGTSSEQYF,TGTGCCAGCATGGCCAGCGGGACGTCCTCCGAGCAGTACTTC
many,TRBV18,TRBD2,TRBJ2-7,CASSPRPSGATYEQYF,TGTGCCAGCTCACCACGGCCTAGCGGGGCCACCTACGAGCAGTACTTC
many,TRBV18,-,TRBJ2-3,CASSPLGYPTDTQYF,TGTGCCAGCTCACCCCTGGGCTACCCCACAGATACGCAGTATTTT
-,TRBV29-1,-,TRBJ2-2,CSVRTETGELFF,TGCAGCGTTCGAACAGAGACCGGGGAGCTGTTTTTT
many,TRBV4-2,-,TRBJ2-7,CASSQDLAQHSYEQYF,TGTGCCAGCAGCCAAGATCTAGCGCAGCACTCCTACGAGCAGTACTTC
many,TRBV3-1,TRBD2,TRBJ2-3,CASSQQLAVSTDTQYF,TGTGCCAGCAGCCAGCAACTAGCGGTGAGCACAGATACGCAGTATTTT
few,TRBV20-1,-,TRBJ1-3,CSARRVPGNTIYF,TGCAGTGCTAGGCGTGTTCCTGGAAACACCATATATTTT
many,TRBV28,-,TRBJ2-1,CASSLTDYSYNEQFF,TGTGCCAGCAGTTTAACGGACTACTCCTACAATGAGCAGTTCTTC
-,TRBV20-1,TRBD2,TRBJ2-1,CSAAGGRSREQFF,TGCAGTGCCGCGGGGGGTAGGAGCCGTGAGCAGTTCTTC
-,TRBV24-1,TRBD1,TRBJ2-5,CATSDLGQGVETQYF,TGTGCCACCAGTGATTTAGGGCAGGGGGTGGAGACCCAGTACTTC
few,TRBV18,-,TRBJ1-4,CASSLQREATNEKLFF,TGTGCCAGCTCACTCCAAAGGGAGGCAACTAATGAAAAACTGTTTTTT
few,TRBV4-3,-,TRBJ2-1,CASSQDLGPPRFF,TGCGCCAGCAGCCAAGATTTGGGACCCCCCCGGTTCTTC
many,TRBV5-4,-,TRBJ1-1,CASSSYRQALNTEAFF,TGTGCCAGCAGCTCCTACCGACAGGCCCTGAACACTGAAGCTTTCTTT
many,TRBV3-1,-,TRBJ1-3,CASRKTTFSGAVGNTIYF,TGTGCCAGCAGGAAAACAACCTTCTCTGGCGCAGTAGGAAACACCATATATTTT
-,TRBV5-1,-,TRBJ2-5,CASSEGARETQYF,TGCGCCAGCAGTGAAGGGGCGCGAGAGACCCAGTACTTC
-,TRBV6-1,-,TRBJ2-1,CASSPSRQFYNEQFF,TGTGCCAGCAGTCCGTCCCGACAGTTCTACAATGAGCAGTTCTTC
-,TRBV9,-,TRBJ2-3,CASSVGVPSGATDTQYF,TGTGCCAGCAGCGTAGGGGTCCCCTCAGGGGCCACAGATACGCAGTATTTT
-,TRBV12-3/TRBV12-4,TRBD1,TRBJ1-6,CASSPRTGGAFNSPLHF,TGTGCCAGCAGTCCGAGGACAGGGGGGGCATTTAATTCACCCCTCCACTTT
many,TRBV5-1,TRBD1,TRBJ1-5,CASSLGQGGSNQPQHF,TGCGCCAGCAGCTTGGGACAGGGGGGAAGCAATCAGCCCCAGCATTTT